Listed below are T cell receptor beta chains from one sample, sequenced in a study of OX40 agonist ivuxolimab in advanced cancers. Measured with immunoSEQ multiplex PCR; TCRdb has only the in-frame clones, and not every one. The profile covers approximately 39,000 clones, with nearly 90% appearing a single time and about 43% taken by the ten largest. The sample in question was CD4+ or CD8+ T cells sorted from blood, obtained in a trial of the OX40 agonist ivuxolimab. The origin of the receptors is an adult with an advanced solid tumor such as melanoma, head and neck, liver or kidney cancer. Each CDR3 is given with its conserved first and last residue. A D gene is named only where the DNA matches it firmly. Expanded clones get a size class; other rows say once, few or many, or leave the size out.

TRBV7-2	TRBJ2-7	.	.	CASSSWLGGYEQYF	TGTGCCAGCAGCTCATGGTTAGGGGGCTACGAGCAGTACTTC
TRBV4-2	TRBJ2-5	.	.	CASSQDGRIRGIQETQYF	TGTGCCAGCAGCCAAGATGGGCGGATTAGGGGTATCCAAGAGACCCAGTACTTC
TRBV11-2	TRBJ2-1	.	.	CASSFWGRISSYNEQFF	TGTGCCAGCAGCTTCTGGGGACGGATTAGCTCCTACAATGAGCAGTTCTTC
TRBV2	TRBJ2-5	.	.	CAVGPGTKETQYF	.
TRBV10-3	TRBJ2-5	few	TRBD2	CAISWTSLEETQYF	TGTGCCATCAGTTGGACTAGCTTAGAAGAGACCCAGTACTTC
TRBV19	TRBJ2-5	.	.	CASSPAPLVTEGGRETQYF	TGTGCCAGTAGCCCAGCCCCCCTCGTAACAGAGGGAGGTCGAGAGACCCAGTACTTC
TRBV5-5	TRBJ1-2	.	TRBD1	CASSLVGDRGYGYTF	TGTGCCAGCAGCTTGGTGGGGGACAGGGGCTATGGCTACACCTTC
TRBV11-2	TRBJ2-7	.	.	CASSLDRISYEQYF	TGTGCCAGCAGCTTAGATAGGATCTCCTACGAGCAGTACTTC
TRBV9	TRBJ1-3	.	TRBD1	CASSEQGNSGNTIYF	TGTGCCAGCAGCGAACAGGGGAACTCTGGAAACACCATATATTTT
TRBV27	TRBJ1-1	.	.	CASSPYGRGTEAFF	TGTGCCAGCAGTCCTTACGGACGGGGGACTGAAGCTTTCTTT
TRBV2	TRBJ2-7	once	TRBD2	CASSVGEGAYEQYF	TGTGCCAGCAGTGTAGGGGAGGGCGCCTACGAGCAGTACTTC
TRBV6-6	TRBJ1-4	once	.	CASSYVSAYEKLFF	TGTGCCAGCAGTTACGTGTCTGCGTACGAAAAACTGTTTTTT
TRBV28	TRBJ1-6	once	.	CASGEADGTSSYNSPLHF	TGTGCCAGCGGAGAAGCGGACGGGACCAGCTCCTATAATTCACCCCTCCACTTT
TRBV10-2	TRBJ2-2	.	.	CASKRGVTGELFF	TGCGCCAGCAAGAGGGGAGTGACCGGGGAGCTGTTTTTT
TRBV29-1	TRBJ2-7	.	.	CSGANMYEQYF	TGCAGCGGGGCCAACATGTACGAGCAGTACTTC
TRBV5-4	TRBJ2-1	.	.	CASSFGPTGEQFF	TGTGCCAGCAGCTTCGGACCCACGGGTGAGCAGTTCTTC
TRBV6-5	TRBJ2-7	.	.	CASSYSDRADEQYF	TGTGCCAGCAGTTACAGTGATCGTGCGGACGAGCAGTACTTC
TRBV4-1	TRBJ2-5	.	TRBD1	CASSQPPGQGFLQETQYF	TGCGCCAGCAGCCAACCTCCGGGACAGGGTTTCCTTCAAGAGACCCAGTACTTC
TRBV5-4	TRBJ1-1	once	.	CASSLTGRTEAFF	TGTGCCAGCAGCTTGACAGGACGAACTGAAGCTTTCTTT
TRBV7-9	TRBJ2-7	few	TRBD1	CASSLKGQDEQYF	TGTGCCAGCAGCCTGAAAGGACAGGACGAGCAGTACTTC
TRBV4-3	TRBJ2-1	once	.	CASSQDLRVSYNEQFF	TGCGCCAGCAGCCAAGATTTGAGGGTTTCCTACAATGAGCAGTTCTTC
TRBV27	TRBJ2-7	.	.	CASSFSGLEQYF	TGTGCCAGCAGTTTCTCGGGTCTTGAGCAGTACTTC